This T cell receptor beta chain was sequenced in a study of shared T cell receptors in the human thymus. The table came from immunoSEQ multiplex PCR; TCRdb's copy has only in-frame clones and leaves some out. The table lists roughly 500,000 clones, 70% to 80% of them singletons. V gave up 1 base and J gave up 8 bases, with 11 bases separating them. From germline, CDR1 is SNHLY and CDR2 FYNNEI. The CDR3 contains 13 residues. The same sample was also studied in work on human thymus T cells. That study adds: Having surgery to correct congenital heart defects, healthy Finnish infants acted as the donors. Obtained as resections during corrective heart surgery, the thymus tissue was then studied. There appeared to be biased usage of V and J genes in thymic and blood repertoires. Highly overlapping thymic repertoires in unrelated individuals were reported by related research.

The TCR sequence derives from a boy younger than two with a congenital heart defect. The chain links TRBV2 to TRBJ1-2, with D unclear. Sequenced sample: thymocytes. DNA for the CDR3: TGTGCCAGCAGTGAAGGCGGGGTGGGGGGCTACACCTTC. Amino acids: CASSEGGVGGYTF. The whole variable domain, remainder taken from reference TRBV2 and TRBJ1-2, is EPEVTQTPSHQVTQMGQEVILRCVPISNHLYFYWYRQILGQKVEFLVSFYNNEISEKSEIFDDQFSVERPDGSNFTLKIRSTKLEDSAMYFCASSEGGVGGYTFGSGTRLTVV.